A selection of T cell receptor beta chains follows, all from one sample in a study of cytomegalovirus exposure and HLA in healthy donors. TCRdb's copy holds only in-frame clones and misses some; the assay was immunoSEQ multiplex PCR. The data show more than 90,000 clones, roughly nine tenths seen once. Sequences were obtained from PBMCs. The receptors were gathered from a man aged 18 to 29 in good health and CMV-seropositive. CDR3s include the opening cysteine and the closing phenylalanine or tryptophan. D genes are given only for firm matches. Clone size is stated in some rows and not others, as once, few, many or a class when expanded.

>TRBD1|NA|TRBV7-9|18|TRBJ2-7
TGTGCCAGCAGCTTATCCGATTGGACAGGGATAACCTCCTACGAGCAGTACTTC
CASSLSDWTGITSYEQYF
>NA|NA|TRBV18|15|TRBJ1-4
TGTGCCAGCTCCCCCAGGGAGGCCCCGGGTGAAAAACTGTTTTTT
CASSPREAPGEKLFF
>NA|NA|TRBV19|16|TRBJ1-1
TGTGCCAGTAGTATATATTTCCTGCGAGTCTTCACTGAAGCTTTCTTT
CASSIYFLRVFTEAFF
>TRBD2|NA|TRBV2|16|TRBJ2-3
TGTGCCAGCTTCCCAGGAGCGGGGGGGCCGAGGTCAACGCAGTATTTT
CASFPGAGGPRSTQYF
>NA|many|TRBV25-1|16|TRBJ1-2
TGTGCCAGCAGTGAATGTTACGTCCCGGCGGACTATGGCTACACCTTC
CASSECYVPADYGYTF
>TRBD1|few|TRBV2|14|TRBJ1-2
TGTGCCAGCAGCGGACAGGGGATTGGCTATGGCTACACCTTC
CASSGQGIGYGYTF
>NA|NA|TRBV4-1|15|TRBJ1-5
TGCGCCAGCAGCGGAGGAGGGGCAAGCAATCAGCCCCAGCATTTT
CASSGGGASNQPQHF
>NA|NA|TRBV20-1|10|TRBJ1-2
TGCAGTGCTAGACTTTATGGCTACACCTTC
CSARLYGYTF
>TRBD2|NA|TRBV28|16|TRBJ2-3
TGTGCCAGCAGTTTATCCGGACTAGCCGGAACAGATACGCAGTATTTT
CASSLSGLAGTDTQYF
>NA|once|TRBV9|13|TRBJ2-7
TGTGCCAGCAGCGTAGATGTAGGGAGGAAGCAGTACTTC
CASSVDVGRKQYF
>NA|NA|TRBV9|13|TRBJ2-1
TGTGCCAGCAGCGTATTACCCGGGAATGAGCAGTTCTTC
CASSVLPGNEQFF
>NA|NA|TRBV7-8|14|TRBJ2-7
TGTGCCAGCAGCTTAGATAAGACAGCCTACGAGCAGTACTTC
CASSLDKTAYEQYF
>TRBD1|NA|TRBV15|15|TRBJ2-7
TGTGCCACCAGCAGAGATGGACAGGGGCAGAACGAGCAGTACTTC
CATSRDGQGQNEQYF
>TRBD1|NA|TRBV10-3|16|TRBJ2-2
TGTGCCATCAGTGAGTTGGGACAGACGAACACCGGGGAGCTGTTTTTT
CAISELGQTNTGELFF
>NA|NA|TRBV28|14|TRBJ2-7
TGTGCCAGCAACAGGACACCAGTCTCCTACGAGCAGTACTTC
CASNRTPVSYEQYF
>NA|NA|TRBV4-3|15|TRBJ1-3
TGCGCCAGCAGCCAACGACCGGGGTGGGGAAACACCATATATTTT
CASSQRPGWGNTIYF
>NA|NA|TRBV4-3|15|TRBJ2-7
TGCGCCAGCAGCCAAGAGGAGGGGGCCCCCTACGAGCAGTACTTC
CASSQEEGAPYEQYF
>TRBD1|NA|TRBV9|17|TRBJ1-3
TGTGCCAGTAGCGTATACGACAGGGGAGGCTCTGGAAACACCATATATTTT
CASSVYDRGGSGNTIYF
>NA|NA|TRBV15|13|TRBJ1-1
TGTGCCACCAGCAGGGCAGGGGACCTAGAAGCTTTCTTT
CATSRAGDLEAFF
>NA|once|TRBV7-2|17|TRBJ2-4
TGTGCCAGCAGCTCGCCCCGGGTTACAGGGGCCAAAAACATTCAGTACTTC
CASSSPRVTGAKNIQYF
>TRBD2|NA|TRBV9|16|TRBJ2-3
TGTGCCAGCAGCGCGAGAGCGGGGGATAGCACAGATACGCAGTATTTT
CASSARAGDSTDTQYF
>NA|NA|TRBV5-1|16|TRBJ2-1
TGCGCCAGCAGCCTACTGGGAGGTGAGGGGTACAATGAGCAGTTCTTC
CASSLLGGEGYNEQFF
>TRBD1|NA|TRBV2|15|TRBJ1-5
TGTGCCAGCAGTGAAGAGACAGGGGGCAATCAGCCCCAGCATTTT
CASSEETGGNQPQHF
>TRBD1|NA|TRBV10-3|16|TRBJ2-5
TGTGCCATCAGTGGAACCGGGACAGGTTTCCAAGAGACCCAGTACTTC
CAISGTGTGFQETQYF
>TRBD2|NA|TRBV13|15|TRBJ2-3
TGTGCCAGCAGCTTCTGGGCTAGCGGGACAGATACGCAGTATTTT
CASSFWASGTDTQYF
>TRBD2|NA|TRBV5-4|15|TRBJ2-3
TGTGCCAGCAGCTTGCAACTAGCGGGGTCAGATACGCAGTATTTT
CASSLQLAGSDTQYF
>NA|NA|TRBV15|11|TRBJ1-1
TGTGCCACCAGCAGTAATACTGAAGCTTTCTTT
CATSSNTEAFF
>TRBD1|NA|TRBV6-1|15|TRBJ2-7
TGTGCCAGCAGTGAATCAGGGGGCACCGTCGACGAGCAGTACTTC
CASSESGGTVDEQYF
>NA|NA|TRBV5-1|15|TRBJ2-7
TGCGCCAGCAGCCCCTCAACGGTGGTCTCCTACGAGCAGTACTTC
CASSPSTVVSYEQYF
>TRBD1|NA|TRBV27|16|TRBJ1-2
TGTGCCAGCAGGTTCCGGTCCCGGGACAGGGAAGGGGGCTACACCTTC
CASRFRSRDREGGYTF
>TRBD1|NA|TRBV27|14|TRBJ1-6
TGTGCCAGCAACCGACAGGGGCCTAATTCACCCCTCCACTTT
CASNRQGPNSPLHF
>NA|NA|TRBV29-1|13|TRBJ2-7
TGCAGCGTTGTCACAGGGATCTCCTACGAGCAGTACTTC
CSVVTGISYEQYF
>TRBD1|once|TRBV23-1|19|TRBJ2-3
TGCGCCAGCAGTCAATATCCGGGACAGGGGGCGCGAGATCAAATTTCGCAGTATTTT
CASSQYPGQGARDQISQYF
>TRBD1|NA|TRBV5-4|14|TRBJ2-2
TGTGCCAGCAGTTATACAGGGGACACCGGGGAGCTGTTTTTT
CASSYTGDTGELFF
>NA|NA|TRBV7-9|14|TRBJ1-1
TGTGCCAGCAGCTTAACCCCCAGGGACACTGAAGCTTTCTTT
CASSLTPRDTEAFF
>NA|NA|TRBV7-8|14|TRBJ1-5
TGTGCCAGCAGGCTGGGGAGTAGCAATCAGCCCCAGCATTTT
CASRLGSSNQPQHF
>NA|NA|TRBV19|15|TRBJ2-6
TGTGCCAGTAGTGTACTGATTTCTGGGGCCAACGTCCTGACTTTC
CASSVLISGANVLTF
>TRBD1|NA|TRBV7-9|14|TRBJ1-1
TGTGCCAGCAGCCCAGGACAGGGGAACGCTGAAGCTTTCTTT
CASSPGQGNAEAFF
>TRBD1|once|TRBV5-4|15|TRBJ1-2
TGTGCCAGCAGCCAAACCGGGACAGGGGGCTATGGCTACACCTTC
CASSQTGTGGYGYTF
>TRBD1|NA|TRBV6-6|14|TRBJ1-5
TGTGCCAGCAAACTCCAGGGGGCGGGACAGCCCCAGCATTTT
CASKLQGAGQPQHF
>NA|once|TRBV2|14|TRBJ2-7
TGTGCCAGCAGTGATCAGGGTGTAGGTTACGAGCAGTACTTC
CASSDQGVGYEQYF
>TRBD1|NA|TRBV19|14|TRBJ2-7
TGTGCCAGTAGTATAGGGACAGGGACGTACGAGCAGTACTTC
CASSIGTGTYEQYF
>NA|NA|TRBV4-1|14|TRBJ2-5
TGCGCCAGCAGCCTACTAGCAGAACTGGAGACCCAGTACTTC
CASSLLAELETQYF
>NA|NA|TRBV7-9|13|TRBJ2-2
TGTGCCAGCGAGTATGGTTACACCGGGGAGCTGTTTTTT
CASEYGYTGELFF
>TRBD2|few|TRBV2|14|TRBJ2-1
TGTGCCAGCAGTGATACTAGCGGGGGGGCCGAGCAGTTCTTC
CASSDTSGGAEQFF
>TRBD1|NA|TRBV5-1|19|TRBJ1-2
TGCGCCAGCAGCTCGGAGCCGGTCCACCGACAGGGCATCTCCTATGGCTACACCTTC
CASSSEPVHRQGISYGYTF
>NA|NA|TRBV7-9|16|TRBJ1-3
TGTGCCAGCAGCCCTAGGGGGGGAGACTCTGGAAACACCATATATTTT
CASSPRGGDSGNTIYF
>NA|NA|TRBV7-2|14|TRBJ2-2
TGTGCCAGCAGCTTAGCGCCAGAGGGCGGGGAGCTGTTTTTT
CASSLAPEGGELFF
>NA|NA|TRBV6-5|15|TRBJ1-3
TGTGCCAGCAGTCCCCAACGCGGGGCTGGAAACACCATATATTTT
CASSPQRGAGNTIYF
>NA|few|TRBV6-1|14|TRBJ1-5
TGTGCCAGCAGTTCCACAGGGTACCGACAGCCCCAGCATTTT
CASSSTGYRQPQHF
>NA|NA|TRBV6-5|15|TRBJ2-2
TGTGCCAGCAGAGTCCGGGACACCCCCACCGGGGAGCTGTTTTTT
CASRVRDTPTGELFF
>NA|NA|TRBV12-5|16|TRBJ1-2
TGTGCTAGTGGTTTGGTCCCTTGGGGGGGAGACTATGGCTACACCTTC
CASGLVPWGGDYGYTF
>NA|NA|TRBV9|12|TRBJ2-4
TGTGCCAGCAGCGTAGAGGGAGACATTCAGTACTTC
CASSVEGDIQYF
>TRBD1|NA|TRBV5-6|16|TRBJ1-5
TGTGCCAGCAGCTCCTTCGGACAGGCGGCCCATCAGCCCCAGCATTTT
CASSSFGQAAHQPQHF
>NA|once|TRBV28|17|TRBJ1-1
TGTGCCAGCAGCGATCGGGGGAAGAATAATATGAACACTGAAGCTTTCTTT
CASSDRGKNNMNTEAFF
>NA|NA|TRBV11-2|13|TRBJ2-7
TGTGCCAGCAGCTTTATAGCGAGGTACGAGCAGTACTTC
CASSFIARYEQYF
>NA|NA|TRBV19|17|TRBJ2-2
TGTGCCAGTAGTATAGAGGGCATCAGAGCGAACACCGGGGAGCTGTTTTTT
CASSIEGIRANTGELFF